These T cell receptor beta chains were read from a single sample in a study of T cells in Graves' hyperthyroidism and ophthalmopathy. MiXCR was run by TCRdb on the multiplex PCR reads, yielding one entry per CDR3 protein. The sample records fewer than 850,000 distinct CDR3 sequences, 17% being singletons. The sequencing sample was made of blood. These receptors were obtained from a man between 45 and 60 years old with Graves' hyperthyroidism. Each CDR3 is given with its conserved first and last residue. Each record gives: V gene, CDR3 length, D gene, J gene, clone size, CDR3 protein, CDR3 DNA. A D gene is named only where the DNA matches it firmly. Clone size, where shown, is once, few, many, or a class for clones that have expanded.

V: TRBV12-3/TRBV12-4
length: 14
D: .
J: TRBJ2-7
size: many
CDR3: CASSLGGGVYEQYF
DNA: TGTGCCAGCAGTTTAGGAGGGGGAGTTTACGAGCAGTACTTC

V: TRBV9
length: 15
D: .
J: TRBJ1-1
size: .
CDR3: CASSQLGRMNTEAFF
DNA: TGTGCCAGCAGCCAGCTAGGCCGAATGAACACTGAAGCTTTCTTT

V: TRBV2
length: 15
D: TRBD2
J: TRBJ2-1
size: many
CDR3: CAGTKEAGGLHEQFF
DNA: TGTGCCGGCACCAAAGAAGCGGGAGGGCTACATGAGCAGTTCTTC

V: TRBV28
length: 14
D: .
J: TRBJ1-5
size: many
CDR3: CASSFSMGNQPQHF
DNA: TGTGCCAGCAGTTTCTCAATGGGCAATCAGCCCCAGCATTTT

V: TRBV7-8
length: 15
D: .
J: TRBJ2-2
size: few
CDR3: CASSLDRSFTGELFF
DNA: TGTGCCAGCAGCTTGGACAGATCTTTCACCGGGGAGCTGTTTTTT

V: TRBV6-1
length: 13
D: TRBD1
J: TRBJ1-3
size: many
CDR3: CASSRGQADTIYF
DNA: TGTGCCAGCAGTCGGGGACAGGCGGACACCATATATTTT

V: TRBV14
length: 15
D: TRBD2
J: TRBJ2-1
size: many
CDR3: CASSPLAGVDNEQFF
DNA: TGTGCCAGCAGCCCACTAGCGGGGGTCGACAATGAGCAGTTCTTC

V: TRBV11-2
length: 18
D: TRBD1
J: TRBJ1-2
size: .
CDR3: CASSLDIRTGYMSYGYTF
DNA: TGTGCCAGCAGCTTAGATATCCGGACAGGGTACATGAGCTATGGCTACACCTTC

V: TRBV9
length: 15
D: .
J: TRBJ2-3
size: few
CDR3: CASSAHRVRTDTQYF
DNA: TGTGCCAGCAGCGCACACAGGGTTCGAACAGATACGCAGTATTTT

V: TRBV5-1
length: 16
D: TRBD2
J: TRBJ2-1
size: many
CDR3: CASSPRTRAAYNEQFF
DNA: TGCGCCAGCAGCCCACGGACTAGAGCGGCCTACAATGAGCAGTTCTTC

V: TRBV24-1
length: 13
D: .
J: TRBJ2-2
size: many
CDR3: CATSDPRGGELFF
DNA: TGTGCCACCAGTGATCCCAGGGGTGGGGAGCTGTTTTTT

V: TRBV7-9
length: 14
D: TRBD1
J: TRBJ2-7
size: .
CDR3: CASSRQGETSEQYF
DNA: TGTGCCAGCAGCCGACAGGGAGAAACGTCTGAGCAGTACTTC

V: TRBV5-6
length: 16
D: TRBD1
J: TRBJ1-5
size: .
CDR3: CASSRRTTGAYQPQHF
DNA: TGTGCCAGCAGCAGACGCACAACAGGGGCTTATCAGCCCCAGCATTTT

V: TRBV27
length: 18
D: TRBD1
J: TRBJ2-6
size: many
CDR3: CASSTGQGVVSGANVLTF
DNA: TGTGCCAGCAGTACGGGACAGGGGGTCGTCTCTGGGGCCAACGTCCTGACTTTC

V: TRBV24-1
length: 16
D: TRBD2
J: TRBJ2-3
size: .
CDR3: CATSDTAGGRTDTQYF
DNA: TGTGCCACCAGTGATACAGCGGGAGGTCGCACAGATACGCAGTATTTT

V: TRBV5-1
length: 14
D: .
J: TRBJ1-1
size: .
CDR3: CASSSPGGGDVAFF
DNA: TGCGCCAGCAGCTCCCCGGGGGGGGGGGATGTGGCTTTCTTT

V: TRBV27
length: 16
D: .
J: TRBJ2-7
size: many
CDR3: CASSKETGASSYEQYF
DNA: TGTGCCAGCAGTAAAGAGACAGGTGCGAGTTCCTACGAGCAGTACTTC

V: TRBV7-3
length: 15
D: .
J: TRBJ2-2
size: .
CDR3: CASSRQPGQPGELFF
DNA: TGTGCCAGCAGCCGCCAGCCCGGACAGCCCGGGGAGCTGTTTTTT

V: TRBV6-5
length: 17
D: .
J: TRBJ1-2
size: many
CDR3: CASSYSSIGTPNYGYTF
DNA: TGTGCCAGCAGTTACTCGAGCATAGGGACACCCAACTATGGCTACACCTTC

V: TRBV6-1
length: 18
D: TRBD2
J: TRBJ2-7
size: .
CDR3: CASRSGGLAGESPYEQYF
DNA: TGTGCCAGCAGGAGTGGAGGACTAGCGGGAGAATCCCCCTACGAGCAGTACTTC

V: TRBV20-1
length: 15
D: TRBD2
J: TRBJ2-3
size: many
CDR3: CSARDGRAIADTQYF
DNA: TGCAGTGCTAGAGACGGGAGGGCGATCGCAGATACGCAGTATTTT

V: TRBV28
length: 16
D: TRBD1
J: TRBJ2-1
size: .
CDR3: CASSWSGTGSYNEQFF
DNA: TGTGCCAGCAGTTGGTCCGGGACAGGGTCCTACAATGAGCAGTTCTTC

V: TRBV27
length: 17
D: TRBD2
J: TRBJ2-7
size: once
CDR3: CASSLANRAGTKDEQYF
DNA: TGTGCCAGCAGTTTGGCCAATCGAGCCGGGACTAAAGACGAGCAGTACTTC

V: TRBV20-1
length: 12
D: .
J: TRBJ2-3
size: many
CDR3: CSAPALGDTQYF
DNA: TGCAGTGCCCCCGCCCTGGGGGATACGCAGTATTTT

V: TRBV2
length: 14
D: .
J: TRBJ2-7
size: many
CDR3: CASSDRQSSYEQYF
DNA: TGTGCCAGCAGTGATAGGCAGAGCTCCTACGAGCAGTACTTC

V: TRBV10-1
length: 12
D: .
J: TRBJ1-1
size: many
CDR3: CASSDPSLQAFF
DNA: TGCGCCAGCAGTGATCCCAGTCTACAAGCTTTCTTT

V: TRBV2
length: 14
D: .
J: TRBJ1-5
size: .
CDR3: CASSEQGTAQPQHF
DNA: TGTGCCAGCAGTGAACAGGGAACGGCTCAGCCCCAGCATTTT

V: TRBV12-5
length: 14
D: .
J: TRBJ1-1
size: many
CDR3: CASALASWNTEAFF
DNA: TGTGCTAGTGCCCTGGCCTCTTGGAACACTGAAGCTTTCTTT

V: TRBV6-1
length: 11
D: .
J: TRBJ2-3
size: few
CDR3: CAAASGDTQYF
DNA: TGTGCAGCAGCATCCGGAGATACGCAGTATTTT

V: TRBV18
length: 15
D: .
J: TRBJ1-1
size: few
CDR3: CASSPPGGFNTEAFF
DNA: TGTGCCAGCTCACCACCGGGCGGCTTTAACACTGAAGCTTTCTTT

V: TRBV10-1
length: 14
D: .
J: TRBJ2-2
size: few
CDR3: CASSGGRRTGELFF
DNA: TGCGCCAGCAGTGGAGGGAGGCGGACCGGGGAGCTGTTTTTT

V: TRBV20-1
length: 14
D: TRBD1
J: TRBJ2-7
size: .
CDR3: CSQNWDSNSYEQYF
DNA: TGCAGTCAGAATTGGGACAGCAACTCCTACGAGCAGTACTTC

V: TRBV18
length: 16
D: .
J: TRBJ2-7
size: many
CDR3: CASSVSEEGYSYEQYF
DNA: TGTGCCAGCTCTGTATCTGAAGAGGGGTACTCCTACGAGCAGTACTTC

V: TRBV20-1
length: 15
D: TRBD1
J: TRBJ2-4
size: few
CDR3: CSVQTVPGGKNIQYF
DNA: TGCAGTGTCCAAACGGTACCAGGGGGCAAAAACATTCAGTACTTC

V: TRBV20-1
length: 8
D: .
J: TRBJ2-1
size: many
CDR3: CSDDEQFF
DNA: TGCAGTGACGATGAGCAGTTCTTC

V: TRBV6-5
length: 16
D: TRBD2
J: TRBJ2-7
size: few
CDR3: CASSYSLRTSGKEQYF
DNA: TGTGCCAGCAGTTACTCATTACGGACTAGCGGGAAGGAGCAGTACTTC

V: TRBV28
length: 13
D: .
J: TRBJ2-1
size: many
CDR3: CASSPRNRPEQFF
DNA: TGTGCCAGCAGTCCTCGTAATAGGCCAGAGCAGTTCTTC

V: TRBV10-2
length: 15
D: .
J: TRBJ1-1
size: many
CDR3: CASSESVGANTEAFF
DNA: TGCGCCAGCAGTGAGTCCGTAGGGGCGAACACTGAAGCTTTCTTT

V: TRBV20-1
length: 15
D: .
J: TRBJ1-1
size: many
CDR3: CSANPRQRLNTEAFF
DNA: TGCAGTGCTAACCCCCGACAGCGCTTGAACACTGAAGCTTTCTTT

V: TRBV7-9
length: 12
D: .
J: TRBJ1-1
size: many
CDR3: CASSQRTTEAFF
DNA: TGTGCCAGCAGCCAGCGGACAACTGAAGCTTTCTTT

V: TRBV20-1
length: 17
D: .
J: TRBJ2-5
size: many
CDR3: CSAREPDSRWGAETQYF
DNA: TGCAGTGCTAGAGAGCCGGACAGCCGCTGGGGTGCGGAGACCCAGTACTTC

V: TRBV7-2
length: 18
D: .
J: TRBJ2-5
size: many
CDR3: CASSFSLSGTNNQETQYF
DNA: TGTGCCAGCAGCTTCTCCCTCTCCGGGACAAACAACCAAGAGACCCAGTACTTC

V: TRBV6-2/TRBV6-3
length: 14
D: .
J: TRBJ1-5
size: many
CDR3: CASSFPGGNQPQHF
DNA: TGTGCCAGCAGTTTTCCTGGAGGCAATCAGCCCCAGCATTTT

V: TRBV12-3/TRBV12-4
length: 14
D: TRBD1
J: TRBJ1-1
size: many
CDR3: CASIVGQANTEAFF
DNA: TGTGCCAGCATCGTAGGACAGGCGAACACTGAAGCTTTCTTT

V: TRBV29-1
length: 13
D: TRBD1
J: TRBJ2-7
size: many
CDR3: CSVIQGVNYEQYF
DNA: TGCAGCGTAATACAGGGGGTGAACTACGAGCAGTACTTC

V: TRBV12-3/TRBV12-4
length: 14
D: .
J: TRBJ2-3
size: .
CDR3: CASSFTRETDTQYF
DNA: TGTGCCAGCAGTTTTACGAGGGAAACAGATACGCAGTATTTT

V: TRBV12-3/TRBV12-4
length: 14
D: .
J: TRBJ1-1
size: .
CDR3: CASSLERRVREAFF
DNA: TGTGCCAGCAGTTTAGAGCGTAGGGTTAGAGAAGCTTTCTTT

V: TRBV20-1
length: 15
D: .
J: TRBJ2-7
size: few
CDR3: CSAANGATSSYEQYF
DNA: TGCAGTGCCGCAAATGGGGCTACCAGCTCCTACGAGCAGTACTTC

V: TRBV29-1
length: 12
D: .
J: TRBJ2-5
size: many
CDR3: CSVYRVQETQYF
DNA: TGCAGCGTTTACAGGGTTCAAGAGACCCAGTACTTC

V: TRBV20-1
length: 17
D: TRBD1
J: TRBJ1-5
size: .
CDR3: CSASPLLDRGLNQPQHF
DNA: TGCAGTGCTAGCCCTCTGTTAGACAGGGGTCTCAATCAGCCCCAGCATTTT

V: TRBV5-1
length: 16
D: TRBD2
J: TRBJ2-3
size: few
CDR3: CASSLGLAESTDTQYF
DNA: TGCGCCAGCAGCTTGGGGCTAGCGGAGAGCACAGATACGCAGTATTTT

V: TRBV14
length: 16
D: .
J: TRBJ2-3
size: few
CDR3: CASSQPRGAGTDTQYF
DNA: TGTGCCAGCAGCCAACCTCGGGGCGCTGGGACAGATACGCAGTATTTT

V: TRBV9
length: 17
D: TRBD1
J: TRBJ1-3
size: few
CDR3: CASSAQVGTGTGNTIYF
DNA: TGTGCCAGCAGCGCCCAAGTTGGGACAGGGACTGGAAACACCATATATTTT

V: TRBV12-3/TRBV12-4
length: 12
D: .
J: TRBJ2-1
size: many
CDR3: CASRWGTVEQFF
DNA: TGTGCCAGCAGGTGGGGCACCGTAGAGCAGTTCTTC